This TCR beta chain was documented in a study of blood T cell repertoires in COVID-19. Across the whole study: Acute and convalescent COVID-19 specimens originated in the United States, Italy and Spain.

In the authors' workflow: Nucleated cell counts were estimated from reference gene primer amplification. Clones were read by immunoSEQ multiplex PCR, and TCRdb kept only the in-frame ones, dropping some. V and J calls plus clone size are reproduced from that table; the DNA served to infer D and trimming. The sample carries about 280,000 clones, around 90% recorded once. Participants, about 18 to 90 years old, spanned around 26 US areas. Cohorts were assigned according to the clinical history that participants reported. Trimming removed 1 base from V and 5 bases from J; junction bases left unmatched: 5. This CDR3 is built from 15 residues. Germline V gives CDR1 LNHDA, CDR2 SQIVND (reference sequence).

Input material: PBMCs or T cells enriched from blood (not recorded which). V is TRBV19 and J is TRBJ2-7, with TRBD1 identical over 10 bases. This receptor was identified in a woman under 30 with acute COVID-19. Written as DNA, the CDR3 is TGTGCCAGTAGTATAGTCGGGACAGGGGTGAACGAGCAGTACTTC. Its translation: CASSIVGTGVNEQYF.